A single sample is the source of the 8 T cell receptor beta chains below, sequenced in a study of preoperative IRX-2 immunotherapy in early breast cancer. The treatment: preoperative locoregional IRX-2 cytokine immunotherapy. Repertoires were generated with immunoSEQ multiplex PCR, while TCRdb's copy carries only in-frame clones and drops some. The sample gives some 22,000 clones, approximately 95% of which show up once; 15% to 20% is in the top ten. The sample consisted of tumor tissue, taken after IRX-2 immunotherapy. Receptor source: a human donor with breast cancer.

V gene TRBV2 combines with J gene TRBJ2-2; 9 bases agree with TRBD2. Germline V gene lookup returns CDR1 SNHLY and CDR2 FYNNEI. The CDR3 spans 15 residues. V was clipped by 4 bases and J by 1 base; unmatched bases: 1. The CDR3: CASSATSGNTGELFF. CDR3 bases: TGTGCCAGCAGTGCGACTAGCGGGAACACCGGGGAGCTGTTTTTT. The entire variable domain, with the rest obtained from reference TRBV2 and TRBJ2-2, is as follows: EPEVTQTPSHQVTQMGQEVILRCVPISNHLYFYWYRQILGQKVEFLVSFYNNEISEKSEIFDDQFSVERPDGSNFTLKIRSTKLEDSAMYFCASSATSGNTGELFFGEGSRLTVL.

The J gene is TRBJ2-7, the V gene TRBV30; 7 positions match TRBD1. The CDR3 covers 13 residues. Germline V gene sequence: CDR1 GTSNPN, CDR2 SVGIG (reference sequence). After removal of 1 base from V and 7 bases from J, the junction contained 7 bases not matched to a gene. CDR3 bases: TGTGCCTGGAGTGGTCAGACAGGGAAAGAGCAGTACTTC. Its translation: CAWSGQTGKEQYF.

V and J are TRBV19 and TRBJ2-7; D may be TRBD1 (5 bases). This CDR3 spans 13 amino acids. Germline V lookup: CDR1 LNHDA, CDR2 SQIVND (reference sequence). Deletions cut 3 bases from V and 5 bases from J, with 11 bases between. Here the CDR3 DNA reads TGTGCCAGTAGTATCAGGCAGGGTAACGAGCAGTACTTC. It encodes CASSIRQGNEQYF.

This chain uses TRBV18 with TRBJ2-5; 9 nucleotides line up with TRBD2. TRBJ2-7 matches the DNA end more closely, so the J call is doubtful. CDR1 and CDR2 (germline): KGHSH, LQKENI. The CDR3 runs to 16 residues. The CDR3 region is CASSRAGGAGGYEQYF. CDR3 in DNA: TGTGCCAGCTCACGGGCTGGAGGAGCGGGAGGATACGAGCAGTACTTC.

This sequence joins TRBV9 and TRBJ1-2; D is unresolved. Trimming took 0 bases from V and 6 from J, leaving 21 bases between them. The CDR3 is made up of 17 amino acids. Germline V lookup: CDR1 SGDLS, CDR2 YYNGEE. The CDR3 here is CASSVVKGPERVDGYTF. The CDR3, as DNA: TGTGCCAGCAGCGTAGTAAAGGGTCCCGAGCGCGTCGATGGCTACACCTTC.

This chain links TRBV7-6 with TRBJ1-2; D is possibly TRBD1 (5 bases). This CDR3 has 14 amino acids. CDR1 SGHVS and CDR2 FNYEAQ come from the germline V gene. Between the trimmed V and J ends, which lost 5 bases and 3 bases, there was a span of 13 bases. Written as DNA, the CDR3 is TGTGCCAGCAGCCCCATAAGACAGTACTATGGCTACACCTTC. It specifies CASSPIRQYYGYTF.

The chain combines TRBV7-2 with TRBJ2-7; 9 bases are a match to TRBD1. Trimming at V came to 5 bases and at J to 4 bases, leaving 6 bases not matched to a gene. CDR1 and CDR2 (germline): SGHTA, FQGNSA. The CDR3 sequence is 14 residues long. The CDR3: CASSLGQGAYEQYF. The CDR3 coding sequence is TGTGCCAGCAGCCTGGGACAGGGTGCGTACGAGCAGTACTTC.

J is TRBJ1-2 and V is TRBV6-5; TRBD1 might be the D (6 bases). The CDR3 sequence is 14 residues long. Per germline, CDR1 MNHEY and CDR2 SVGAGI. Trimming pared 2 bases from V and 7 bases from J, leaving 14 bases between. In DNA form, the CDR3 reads TGTGCCAGCAGTTACAAAGGGGGGGCAGGTGGCTACACCTTC. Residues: CASSYKGGAGGYTF.